Presented here are 21 T cell receptor beta chains from one specimen sequenced in a study of T-cell reconstitution after alpha-beta-depleted transplantation in children. Unique molecular identifiers were incorporated into the prepared TCRbeta library. TCRdb used MiXCR to reprocess the PCR reads, holding one entry per CDR3 protein. This sample carries 490,000 or so distinct CDR3 sequences, approximately 13% of them seen once, and the ten largest clones take around 5.6%. The sequencing here drew on PBMCs from the stem cell graft donor, taken from the stem cell graft. The receptor source for this set is a human donor who donated a stem cell graft to a child with combined immunodeficiency.

This chain uses TRBV14 with TRBJ2-1; D unclear. Trimming stripped 1 base from V and 8 bases from J, with 9 bases between. Germline V gene lookup returns CDR1 SGHDN and CDR2 FVKESK. The CDR3 is 13 residues long. This CDR3 reads CASSQALTDEQFF. CDR3 coding DNA: TGTGCCAGCAGCCAAGCATTGACGGATGAGCAGTTCTTC.

This clonotype was seen ten or more times. This chain connects TRBV6-1 to TRBJ1-6, with TRBD1 matching 9 bases. The CDR3 has 14 residues. With 6 bases clipped from V and 9 bases from J, the junction kept 6 bases outside the gene matches. Per germline, CDR1 MNHNS and CDR2 SASEGT. The CDR3 sequence is CASSRGQGSSPLHF. CDR3 in DNA: TGTGCCAGCAGCCGAGGACAGGGGAGTTCACCCCTCCACTTT.

This clonotype was observed many times. The genes are TRBV29-1 and TRBJ2-1; TRBD2 aligns across 7 bases. V trimming: 2 bases; J trimming: 2 bases; junction bases outside the gene matches: 6. This CDR3 has 15 amino acids. The germline CDR1 and CDR2 sequences are SQVTM and ANQGSEA. The CDR3 protein is CSVEFGGSPYNEQFF. For the CDR3, the DNA is TGCAGCGTTGAATTTGGCGGGAGCCCCTACAATGAGCAGTTCTTC.

This clonotype was observed many times. The CDR3 DNA reads as TGTGCCAGCAGCCCTGCGACAGGGGGTTCCTACAATGAGCAGTTCTTC. Translated, it gives CASSPATGGSYNEQFF. This chain links TRBV4-2 with TRBJ2-1; 9 nucleotides match TRBD1. This CDR3 spans 16 amino acids. Germline CDR1 is LGHNA and CDR2 is YNFKEQ. The trim removed 4 bases at V and 1 base at J, leaving 5 bases unmatched.

This clonotype showed up just a few times. This chain's CDR3 is CASSGETGGIQETQYF. The CDR3 DNA reads as TGTGCCAGCAGCGGCGAGACAGGGGGCATCCAAGAGACCCAGTACTTC. The rearrangement uses TRBV9 and TRBJ2-5, with 10 bases matching TRBD1. This CDR3 comprises 16 residues. V lost 3 bases and J lost 1; bases outside the gene matches: 6. CDR1 SGDLS and CDR2 YYNGEE come from the germline V gene. The full variable domain, its missing parts supplied by reference TRBV9 and TRBJ2-5, is DSGVTQTPKHLITATGQRVTLRCSPRSGDLSVYWYQQSLDQGLQFLIQYYNGEERAKGNILERFSAQQFPDLHSELNLSSLELGDSALYFCASSGETGGIQETQYFGPGTRLLVL.

This clonotype was found many times. This rearrangement joins TRBV7-2 to TRBJ2-7, with D hard to call. The V and J ends lost 4 bases and 0 bases respectively, with 10 bases between them. CDR1 is SGHTA and CDR2 is FQGNSA in the germline V gene. This CDR3 region has 14 residues. The CDR3 bases are TGTGCCAGCAGCTCTCTGGGTAGCTCCTACGAGCAGTACTTC. Translated: CASSSLGSSYEQYF.

This clonotype has at least ten counts. V is TRBV12-3 or TRBV12-4 and J is TRBJ2-7; D is unresolved. Trimming removed 2 bases from V and 7 bases from J, with 9 bases in between. The CDR3 sequence is 12 residues long. The CDR3 region is CASSLRPSEQYF. The DNA of the CDR3 is TGTGCCAGCAGTTTACGCCCGAGTGAGCAGTACTTC.

This clonotype was seen only a few times. V gene TRBV9 combines with J gene TRBJ1-1, with D possibly matching TRBD1 (6 bases). The V gene lost 4 bases and the J gene lost 1 base, with 11 bases spanning the gap. The CDR3 spans 14 residues. The germline CDR1 and CDR2 sequences are SGDLS and YYNGEE. As DNA, the CDR3 is TGTGCCAGCAGCCCCTCGACAGGGAACACTGAAGCTTTCTTT. Amino acid sequence: CASSPSTGNTEAFF.

The table lists this clonotype with many counts. This chain uses TRBV7-2 with TRBJ2-7; 9 nucleotides agree with TRBD2. Trimming cost V 3 bases and J 7 bases; bases outside gene matches: 1. In germline, CDR1 is SGHTA, CDR2 FQGNSA. CDR3 length equals 12 residues. The CDR3 region is CASSFGLAEQYF. As DNA, the CDR3 is TGTGCCAGCAGCTTCGGACTAGCGGAGCAGTACTTC.

This clonotype was seen a few times. This chain joins TRBV7-2 and TRBJ2-1; TRBD1 agrees at 7 bases. With V trimmed by 5 bases and J by 14 bases, 9 bases remained unmatched. CDR3 length equals 12 residues. CDR1 and CDR2 (germline): SGHTA, FQGNSA. CDR3 DNA sequence: TGTGCCAGCAGCGGCCCGGACAGGAGCGAGTTCTTC. This translates into CASSGPDRSEFF.

The table lists this clonotype with many counts. The CDR3 spells CATSRGEGIQYF. CDR3 in DNA: TGTGCCACCAGCAGAGGTGAAGGGATTCAGTACTTC. The chain links TRBV15 to TRBJ2-4, with D uncertain. V was pared by 1 base and J by 10 bases, with 8 bases between. Germline assignment: CDR1 LNHNV and CDR2 YYDKDF (reference sequence). The CDR3 runs 12 residues.

J is TRBJ1-5 and V is TRBV7-2, with TRBD1 as a possible D gene (6 bases). V lost 1 base, J lost 9 bases, and 13 bases lay in between. CDR1 is SGHTA, CDR2 FQGNSA, per germline. The CDR3 has 14 amino acids. The CDR3 nucleotides read TGTGCCAGCAGCTTAGAGGGGGGTTTCGGGCCCCAGCATTTT. Protein product: CASSLEGGFGPQHF. Filled out from reference TRBV7-2 and TRBJ1-5, the complete variable domain reads GAGVSQSPSNKVTEKGKDVELRCDPISGHTALYWYRQSLGQGLEFLIYFQGNSAPDKSGLPSDRFSAERTGGSVSTLTIQRTQQEDSAVYLCASSLEGGFGPQHFGDGTRLSIL.

A few counts support this clonotype. The rearrangement uses TRBV5-8 and TRBJ2-1; D uncertain. V was shortened by 3 bases and J by 8 bases, with 15 bases between the two germline ends. The CDR3 contains 14 residues. Germline CDR1 SGHTS, CDR2 YDEGEE. Here the CDR3 DNA reads TGTGCCAGCAGCTCCACCCCATCCCCATATGAGCAGTTCTTC. This translates into CASSSTPSPYEQFF.

This clonotype has only a few counts. The CDR3, as DNA: TGTGCCACCGGGACAGGTTTACAAGAGACCCAGTACTTC. It encodes CATGTGLQETQYF. The chain recombines TRBV24-1 with TRBJ2-5, with 8 bases aligning to TRBD1. Looked up from germline, CDR1 is KGHDR and CDR2 is SFDVKD. CDR3 length: 13 amino acids. V gave up 9 bases and J gave up 2 bases; unmatched junction bases: 4.

The chain uses TRBV7-8 and TRBJ1-2; D gene ambiguous. Germline V gives CDR1 SGHVS, CDR2 FQNEAQ. This CDR3 has 15 amino acids. V dropped 3 bases and J dropped 4 bases, with 15 bases sitting between them. CDR3 DNA sequence: TGTGCCAGCAGCTTCTCTGGGATCGGATTCTATGGCTACACCTTC. Amino acids: CASSFSGIGFYGYTF.

This clonotype came up many times. This chain uses TRBV27 with TRBJ2-7, with 8 bases matching TRBD2. The CDR3 spans 16 residues. CDR1 is MNHEY and CDR2 is SMNVEV in the germline V gene (reference sequence). J was trimmed by 2 bases and V by 2 bases; bases with no gene match: 8. The CDR3 DNA reads TGTGCCAGCAGTTTAAGTCCCACGACTAGCGCCTACGAGCAGTACTTC. Protein product: CASSLSPTTSAYEQYF.

This clonotype appeared many times. V gene TRBV20-1 combines with J gene TRBJ2-7; D is unclear. Trimming shortened V by 2 bases and J by 5 bases, and 10 bases separated the two germline ends. CDR1 and CDR2 from the germline V gene are DFQATT and SNEGSKA (reference sequence). The CDR3 has 12 residues. CDR3 bases: TGCAGTGCTAGATTTTTGGAAAACGAGCAGTACTTC. Protein sequence: CSARFLENEQYF.

This clonotype has just a few counts. V usage is TRBV20-1 and J usage is TRBJ2-3, with a possible D match to TRBD1 (5 bases). Per the germline V gene, CDR1 is DFQATT and CDR2 is SNEGSKA (reference sequence). The CDR3 covers 13 residues. The germline V and J ends were trimmed by 2 bases and 8 bases, with 14 bases remaining between them. CDR3 nucleotide sequence: TGCAGTGCTAGATCCTCAGGGCAGGGTACGCAGTATTTT. It specifies CSARSSGQGTQYF.

The chain recombines TRBV28 with TRBJ2-3; maybe TRBD2 (7 bases). Looked up from germline, CDR1 is MDHEN and CDR2 is SYDVKM. This CDR3 is 16 amino acids long. The V end was cut by 5 bases, the J end by 2 bases, with 17 bases between. CDR3 sequence: CASSPGGGGLTDTQYF. DNA for the CDR3: TGTGCCAGCAGTCCCGGGGGCGGGGGCCTCACAGATACGCAGTATTTT. Combining the CDR3 with reference TRBV28 and TRBJ2-3 gives the whole variable domain DVKVTQSSRYLVKRTGEKVFLECVQDMDHENMFWYRQDPGLGLRLIYFSYDVKMKEKGDIPEGYSVSREKKERFSLILESASTNQTSMYLCASSPGGGGLTDTQYFGPGTRLTVL.

The chain carries TRBV6-1 and TRBJ2-5, with 12 bases fitting TRBD1. V dropped 5 bases and J dropped 7; count of bases not matched to a gene: 8. CDR1 is MNHNS, CDR2 SASEGT, per germline. The CDR3 totals 15 residues. CDR3 bases: TGTGCCAGCAGTAGGGGGACAGGGGGCGCGGGGACCCAGTACTTC. Translating it yields CASSRGTGGAGTQYF.

The chain couples TRBV29-1 to TRBJ2-1, with D perhaps matching TRBD2 (5 bases). This CDR3 is built from 13 residues. The V gene lost 4 bases and the J gene lost 4 bases, with 11 bases spanning the gap. The germline V gene has CDR1 SQVTM and CDR2 ANQGSEA. Written as DNA, the CDR3 is TGCAGCGTTGCGGGGAGCGATTACAATGAGCAGTTCTTC. Protein product: CSVAGSDYNEQFF.